The next 30 T cell receptor beta chains were all read from a single sample in a study of T cells in Graves' hyperthyroidism and ophthalmopathy. There were TCR beta CDR3 regions amplified from RNA transcripts. TCR CDR3 regions were first amplified by RT-PCR with HTBI primers. TCRdb used MiXCR to reprocess the multiplex PCR reads, holding one entry per CDR3 protein. The sample has 250,000 to 300,000 distinct CDR3 sequences; 13% are singletons. Sequenced sample: blood. These receptors all stem from a woman aged 25-40 years with Graves' hyperthyroidism that later progressed to Graves' ophthalmopathy.

This clonotype has just a few counts. V is TRBV4-1 and J is TRBJ2-5; TRBD1 matches at 7 bases. This CDR3 has 14 residues. Germline CDR1 reads MGHRA; CDR2 reads YSYEKL. Trimming at V came to 4 bases and at J to 1 base, leaving 3 bases not matched to a gene. CDR3 nucleotide sequence: TGCGCCAGCAGCCTGTGGGACAGCCAAGAGACCCAGTACTTC. Its translation is CASSLWDSQETQYF.

In its sample, this clonotype was seen many times. The chain carries TRBV11-2 and TRBJ2-7; 10 nucleotides line up with TRBD2. The CDR3 is 16 residues long. Germline V gives CDR1 SGHAT, CDR2 FQNNGV. With V trimmed by 0 bases and J by 5 bases, 7 bases remained unmatched. The CDR3 DNA is TGTGCCAGCAGCTTAGAGACTAGCGGGTCTGCCCACGAGCAGTACTTC. It yields the protein CASSLETSGSAHEQYF. The whole variable domain, remainder taken from reference TRBV11-2 and TRBJ2-7, is EAGVAQSPRYKIIEKRQSVAFWCNPISGHATLYWYQQILGQGPKLLIQFQNNGVVDDSQLPKDRFSAERLKGVDSTLKIQPAKLEDSAVYLCASSLETSGSAHEQYFGPGTRLTVT.

This clonotype has at least ten counts. This sequence joins TRBV28 and TRBJ2-7, with unresolved D. CDR3 size: 12 residues. Trimming stripped 1 base from V and 6 bases from J, with 7 bases between. Germline CDR1 and CDR2: MDHEN and SYDVKM. The CDR3 sequence: CASSLLRREQYF. CDR3 in DNA: TGTGCCAGCAGTTTATTACGGCGCGAGCAGTACTTC.

This clonotype was picked up many times. V is TRBV12-3 or TRBV12-4 and J is TRBJ2-1; TRBD1 might be the D (5 bases). V dropped 6 bases and J dropped 7 bases, with 19 bases sitting between them. The CDR3 runs 15 residues. The CDR3 sequence is CASSPTAEQGNEQFF. CDR3 in DNA: TGTGCCAGCAGCCCGACTGCGGAGCAGGGTAATGAGCAGTTCTTC.

This clonotype occurred many times. V usage is TRBV28 and J usage is TRBJ1-4, with a weak D call TRBD1 (5 bases). Germline CDR1 MDHEN, CDR2 SYDVKM. The CDR3 loop spans 16 amino acids. The V and J ends lost 7 bases and 2 bases respectively, with 17 bases between them. The DNA of the CDR3 is TGTGCCAGCATAAACGGGGCCTACCCGACTAATGAAAAACTGTTTTTT. Translation: CASINGAYPTNEKLFF.

The gene calls are TRBV7-2 and TRBJ2-5; 11 bases map to TRBD2. J lost 3 bases, V lost 1 base, and 7 bases had no gene match. The CDR3 consists of 17 residues. Germline values: CDR1 SGHTA, CDR2 FQGNSA. CDR3 DNA sequence: TGTGCCAGCAGCTTAGTCACAACGACTAGCGGGAAAGAGACCCAGTACTTC. The encoded protein is CASSLVTTTSGKETQYF.

The J gene is TRBJ2-5, the V gene TRBV5-4, with TRBD1 as a possible D gene (5 bases). The CDR3 is 14 amino acids. Germline CDR1 reads SGHNT; CDR2 reads YYREEE (reference sequence). V lost 0 bases to trimming and J lost 5 bases, with 11 bases between them. The CDR3 loop is CASSLDQGWETQYF. Written as DNA, the CDR3 is TGTGCCAGCAGCTTGGATCAGGGCTGGGAGACCCAGTACTTC.

Ten or more counts support this clonotype. The J gene is TRBJ1-1, the V gene TRBV29-1; D ambiguous. The germline V gene encodes CDR1 SQVTM and CDR2 ANQGSEA. Trimming stripped 3 bases from V and 6 bases from J, with 8 bases between. This CDR3 has 11 amino acids. The CDR3 nucleotides are TGCAGCGTTGAGAAGCTATCTGAAGCTTTCTTT. Translation gives CSVEKLSEAFF.

The table lists this clonotype with many counts. This chain joins TRBV6-5 and TRBJ1-1; D not resolved. Germline values: CDR1 MNHEY, CDR2 SVGAGI. CDR3 length: 11 residues. The V and J ends lost 2 bases and 8 bases respectively, with 6 bases between them. CDR3 loop: CASSYMGEAFF. The CDR3 DNA reads TGTGCCAGCAGTTACATGGGGGAAGCTTTCTTT.

V gene TRBV19 combines with J gene TRBJ1-2; D is perhaps TRBD1 (5 bases). The V end lost 6 bases, the J end lost 2 bases, and 13 bases lay between the germline ends. Germline assignment: CDR1 LNHDA and CDR2 SQIVND (reference sequence). CDR3 length: 14 amino acids. CDR3 amino acids: CASRGAILNYGYTF. In DNA form, the CDR3 reads TGTGCCAGTAGAGGGGCGATATTGAACTATGGCTACACCTTC. Filled out from reference TRBV19 and TRBJ1-2, the complete variable domain reads DGGITQSPKYLFRKEGQNVTLSCEQNLNHDAMYWYRQDPGQGLRLIYYSQIVNDFQKGDIAEGYSVSREKKESFPLTVTSAQKNPTAFYLCASRGAILNYGYTFGSGTRLTVV.

This clonotype was detected many times. The chain employs TRBV3-1 and TRBJ2-7; tentative D call: TRBD2 (6 bases). This CDR3 is 16 amino acids long. Trimming took 0 bases from V and 2 from J, leaving 14 bases between them. The germline V gene encodes CDR1 LGHDT and CDR2 YNNKEL (reference sequence). CDR3 in DNA: TGTGCCAGCAGCCAAGAGGCCCTAGCGCAGCCCTACGAGCAGTACTTC. Translation gives CASSQEALAQPYEQYF.

Points on this clonotype: At one end the junction does not follow the germline gene, possibly because of a read error. The J gene is TRBJ1-2, the V gene TRBV15; 7 bases line up with TRBD1. The CDR3 is 14 residues long. Germline CDR1 reads LNHNV; CDR2 reads YYDKDF (reference sequence). The CDR3 nucleotides read TGTGCCATCAGCCCCGACAGGGCGGACTATGGCTACACCTTC. Residues: CAISPDRADYGYTF.

This clonotype was observed at least ten times. The genes are TRBV4-3 and TRBJ1-5, with D possibly TRBD1 on 5 matching bases. V was trimmed by 5 bases and J by 3 bases, leaving 11 bases between them. Germline CDR1 LGHNA, CDR2 YSLEER. The CDR3 contains 14 residues. CDR3 sequence: CASSIGRDNQPQHF. CDR3 nucleotides: TGCGCCAGCAGCATAGGCAGGGACAATCAGCCCCAGCATTTT.

This clonotype was seen ten or more times. The chain is built from TRBV30 and TRBJ1-1; D gene ambiguous. V was cut by 2 bases and J by 7 bases, with 14 bases left in between. There are 13 residues in the CDR3. CDR1 is GTSNPN and CDR2 is SVGIG in the germline V gene (reference sequence). Here the CDR3 DNA reads TGTGCCTGGAGTCATAGGGCGACTAATGAAGCTTTCTTT. Amino acids: CAWSHRATNEAFF. Combining the CDR3 with reference TRBV30 and TRBJ1-1 gives the whole variable domain SQTIHQWPATLVQPVGSPLSLECTVEGTSNPNLYWYRQAAGRGLQLLFYSVGIGQISSEVPQNLSASRPQDRQFILSSKKLLLSDSGFYLCAWSHRATNEAFFGQGTRLTVV.

The V gene is TRBV15, the J gene TRBJ1-6; D gene unclear. V shed 1 base and J shed 12 bases, with 13 bases lying between them. The germline V gene has CDR1 LNHNV and CDR2 YYDKDF (reference sequence). There are 14 residues in the CDR3. CDR3 protein: CATSRGGGNQPLHF. As DNA, the CDR3 is TGTGCCACCAGCAGAGGAGGTGGAAATCAACCCCTCCACTTT.

The chain links TRBV15 to TRBJ2-5; no clear D. The V and J ends lost 1 base and 5 bases respectively, with 5 bases between them. Germline CDR1 reads LNHNV; CDR2 reads YYDKDF (reference sequence). The CDR3 sequence is 12 residues long. The DNA of the CDR3 is TGTGCCACCAGCAGAGGCCAGGAGACCCAGTACTTC. Its translation: CATSRGQETQYF.

This clonotype was recorded many times. The chain employs TRBV7-8 and TRBJ2-1; no clear D. The CDR3 is made up of 15 amino acids. The germline V gene has CDR1 SGHVS and CDR2 FQNEAQ. V lost 1 base and J 5 bases, leaving 12 bases between the germline ends. This CDR3 reads CASSLVGPADNEQFF. In nucleotides, the CDR3 is TGTGCCAGCAGCTTAGTAGGACCCGCGGACAATGAGCAGTTCTTC.

This clonotype was seen many times. This chain uses TRBV20-1 with TRBJ2-3; D perhaps matches TRBD2 (6 bases). CDR3 size: 16 residues. Trimming took off 6 bases at V and 4 bases at J, with 23 bases between the two ends. Germline CDR1 reads DFQATT; CDR2 reads SNEGSKA (reference sequence). CDR3 amino acids: CSAQLGLATTSDTQYF. Written as DNA, the CDR3 is TGCAGTGCCCAATTAGGCCTAGCGACGACTTCAGATACGCAGTATTTT.

This clonotype was counted ten times or more. The gene calls are TRBV7-2 and TRBJ2-3; tentatively, D is TRBD1 or TRBD2 (5 bases each). This CDR3 has 15 residues. V was cut by 3 bases and J by 0 bases, with 10 bases left in between. CDR1 is SGHTA, CDR2 FQGNSA, per germline. CDR3 sequence reads: CASSFSRGSTDTQYF. The CDR3 DNA reads TGTGCCAGCAGCTTCTCCCGGGGCAGCACAGATACGCAGTATTTT. Supplemented by reference TRBV7-2 and TRBJ2-3, the full variable domain reads GAGVSQSPSNKVTEKGKDVELRCDPISGHTALYWYRQSLGQGLEFLIYFQGNSAPDKSGLPSDRFSAERTGGSVSTLTIQRTQQEDSAVYLCASSFSRGSTDTQYFGPGTRLTVL.

Many counts were recorded for this clonotype. The V and J genes are TRBV20-1 and TRBJ1-3, with D possibly matching TRBD1 (6 bases). The CDR3 totals 14 residues. Trimming removed 1 base at V and 4 bases at J, with 11 bases between. Germline V gene sequence: CDR1 DFQATT, CDR2 SNEGSKA (reference sequence). This CDR3 is CSARGGGPGNTIYF. In DNA form, the CDR3 reads TGCAGTGCTAGAGGGGGGGGGCCCGGAAACACCATATATTTT.

This clonotype occurred many times. V and J are TRBV13 and TRBJ2-3, with D unresolved. Germline V gives CDR1 PRHDT, CDR2 FYEKMQ (reference sequence). The CDR3 has 12 residues. Trimming pared 3 bases from V and 5 bases from J, leaving 6 bases between. The CDR3 nucleotides are TGTGCCAGCAGCTTCCTGGGAGATACGCAGTATTTT. The encoded protein is CASSFLGDTQYF.

This clonotype showed up many times. This sequence joins TRBV27 and TRBJ2-5; TRBD1 is a possible D gene (5 bases). The CDR3 length is 14 residues. Trimming pared 4 bases from V and 5 bases from J, leaving 14 bases between. Germline loops: CDR1 MNHEY, CDR2 SMNVEV (reference sequence). Written as DNA, the CDR3 is TGTGCCAGCAGTTGGACATCCCCTGGCGAGACCCAGTACTTC. It specifies CASSWTSPGETQYF.

This clonotype was seen only a few times. The chain joins TRBV25-1 to TRBJ1-1; D unresolved. Germline values: CDR1 MGHDK, CDR2 SYGVNS. Trimming shortened V by 3 bases and J by 8 bases, and 13 bases separated the two germline ends. This CDR3 comprises 13 residues. Written as DNA, the CDR3 is TGTGCCAGCAGTGACCAAGGACTGCGAGAAGCTTTCTTT. It specifies CASSDQGLREAFF.

Concerning this clonotype: A single base separates this from a much larger clone, so it may be a read error. V usage is TRBV9 and J usage is TRBJ1-4; D gene unclear. This CDR3 is 12 amino acids long. Between the trimmed V and J ends, which lost 7 bases and 11 bases, there was a span of 15 bases. Germline V gives CDR1 SGDLS, CDR2 YYNGEE. The CDR3 spells CASGRRGGKLFF. In DNA, the CDR3 is TGTGCCAGCGGCCGACGGGGTGGGAAACTGTTTTTT.

The chain joins TRBV19 to TRBJ1-5, with TRBD1 as a possible D gene (5 bases). Per the germline V gene, CDR1 is LNHDA and CDR2 is SQIVND (reference sequence). The CDR3 length is 18 residues. Trimming left V 5 bases short and J 3 bases short, with 23 bases between. The CDR3 DNA follows: TGTGCCAGTAGTTTCAGGGCTGGGTCGCGATCGGACAATCAGCCCCAGCATTTT. Its translation is CASSFRAGSRSDNQPQHF. The whole variable domain, filled in from reference TRBV19 and TRBJ1-5, reads DGGITQSPKYLFRKEGQNVTLSCEQNLNHDAMYWYRQDPGQGLRLIYYSQIVNDFQKGDIAEGYSVSREKKESFPLTVTSAQKNPTAFYLCASSFRAGSRSDNQPQHFGDGTRLSIL.

The table lists this clonotype with many counts. The CDR3, as DNA: TGCAGTGCTAGTCCCGTTGAGGGATTGAACACTGAAGCTTTCTTT. Residues: CSASPVEGLNTEAFF. The chain uses TRBV20-1 and TRBJ1-1; no reliable D call. Germline assignment: CDR1 DFQATT and CDR2 SNEGSKA (reference sequence). V was pared by 3 bases and J by 0 bases, with 14 bases between. The CDR3 length is 15 residues.

The V call is TRBV27, the J call TRBJ2-3, with 9 bases identical to TRBD1. This CDR3 has 15 amino acids. J gave up 3 bases and V 4 bases, and 5 bases lay outside the gene matches. Germline CDR1 is MNHEY and CDR2 is SMNVEV (reference sequence). The CDR3 here is CASSYTGTGTDTQYF. The DNA for the CDR3 is TGTGCCAGCAGTTATACCGGGACAGGGACAGATACGCAGTATTTT.

This clonotype was seen ten or more times. The J gene is TRBJ1-5, the V gene TRBV6-5, with 7 bases lining up with TRBD1. The V segment lost 2 bases and the J segment 1 base; nucleotides outside the gene matches: 2. Germline CDR1 and CDR2: MNHEY and SVGAGI. The CDR3 spans 15 residues. The CDR3 loop is CASSYKGASNQPQHF. In DNA, the CDR3 is TGTGCCAGCAGTTACAAGGGGGCCAGCAATCAGCCCCAGCATTTT.

The gene calls are TRBV19 and TRBJ2-3, with D perhaps TRBD1 (6 bases). The germline V and J ends were trimmed by 9 bases and 0 bases, with 10 bases remaining between them. Germline assignment: CDR1 LNHDA and CDR2 SQIVND (reference sequence). This CDR3 has 13 residues. CDR3 in amino acids: CASRQESTDTQYF. The DNA for the CDR3 is TGTGCCAGCAGACAGGAGAGCACAGATACGCAGTATTTT.

This clonotype has ten or more counts. V and J are TRBV7-9 and TRBJ2-1, with a tentative D call TRBD2 (5 bases). V was shortened by 5 bases and J by 2 bases, with 19 bases between the two germline ends. CDR3 length: 17 amino acids. Germline V CDR1 and CDR2: SEHNR, FQNEAQ (reference sequence). The CDR3 here is CASSQSGRAGTYNEQFF. CDR3 in DNA: TGTGCCAGCAGCCAGTCCGGGCGGGCCGGCACCTACAATGAGCAGTTCTTC. Variable domain in full (rest from reference TRBV7-9 and TRBJ2-1): DTGVSQNPRHKITKRGQNVTFRCDPISEHNRLYWYRQTLGQGPEFLTYFQNEAQLEKSRLLSDRFSAERPKGSFSTLEIQRTEQGDSAMYLCASSQSGRAGTYNEQFFGPGTRLTVL.